These 7 T cell receptor beta chains came from one sample sequenced in a study of post-analysis software for immune sequencing data. Study-wide results and limits: Five TRBV segments, including TRBV5-6, TRBV5-1 and TRBV20-1, were more frequent in patients than controls.

Their antigens are not known. TCR beta cDNA libraries included unique molecular identifiers. Via MiXCR, TCRdb re-called the PCR reads, giving one row per CDR3 protein. The table has more than 450,000 distinct CDR3 sequences, roughly 34% seen once. Input material: blood. These receptors came from a girl aged 2-17 years with multiple sclerosis.

V and J are TRBV6-6 and TRBJ2-2, with D perhaps being TRBD1 or TRBD2 (5 bases each). The CDR3 has 16 residues. Germline CDR1 is MNHNY and CDR2 is SVGAGI (reference sequence). V shed 8 bases and J shed 7 bases, with 23 bases lying between them. The CDR3 bases are TGTGCCAGCGAGTATGTGCCGGGGACCCCCTTCGGGGAGCTGTTTTTT. As protein: CASEYVPGTPFGELFF.

In its sample, this clonotype was seen a few times. V and J are TRBV29-1 and TRBJ1-1; D not resolved. The CDR3 has 13 amino acids. V was shortened by 7 bases and J by 0 bases, with 12 bases between the two germline ends. Germline V gene lookup returns CDR1 SQVTM and CDR2 ANQGSEA. DNA for the CDR3: TGCAGCGCCCGGGTAACTTTGAACACTGAAGCTTTCTTT. Its protein product is CSARVTLNTEAFF.

The chain joins TRBV6-5 to TRBJ1-1; TRBD1 might be the D (6 bases). Germline V gene lookup returns CDR1 MNHEY and CDR2 SVGAGI. V was cut by 4 bases and J by 6 bases, with 12 bases left in between. The CDR3 runs to 13 residues. This CDR3 reads CASSFEGGAEAFF. The CDR3 DNA is TGTGCCAGCAGTTTTGAAGGGGGAGCTGAAGCTTTCTTT.

This clonotype has at least ten counts. This rearrangement joins TRBV12-3 or TRBV12-4 to TRBJ2-5; 7 bases map to TRBD1. V shed 3 bases and J 5 bases; nucleotides not matched to a gene: 3. This CDR3 is 13 amino acids long. Here the CDR3 reads CASSFEGAETQYF. In nucleotides, the CDR3 is TGTGCCAGCAGTTTCGAGGGGGCTGAGACCCAGTACTTC.

The table lists this clonotype with a few counts. The chain links TRBV5-1 to TRBJ2-3, with TRBD2 as a possible D gene (7 bases). V was trimmed by 0 bases and J by 6 bases, leaving 14 bases between them. Germline V gives CDR1 SGHRS, CDR2 YFSETQ. The CDR3 totals 15 residues. CDR3: CASSLEGGASDTQYF. CDR3 DNA sequence: TGCGCCAGCAGCTTGGAGGGGGGGGCCTCCGATACGCAGTATTTT.

The chain carries TRBV24-1 and TRBJ2-3; 8 nucleotides agree with TRBD1. Germline values: CDR1 KGHDR, CDR2 SFDVKD. The CDR3 covers 15 residues. V lost 4 bases, J lost 4 bases, and 6 bases stayed unmatched. In DNA, the CDR3 is TGTGCCACCAGTGACAGGGACAGGCGGCCAGATACGCAGTATTTT. This codes for CATSDRDRRPDTQYF.

This clonotype has a handful of counts. The chain is built from TRBV20-1 and TRBJ1-1; TRBD1 matches at 7 bases. The CDR3 has 15 residues. Germline V lookup: CDR1 DFQATT, CDR2 SNEGSKA (reference sequence). Unmatched junction bases numbered 9, after V lost 0 bases and J lost 5 bases. The CDR3 DNA sequence: TGCAGTGCTAGAGATTCGGCAGGGGGGAGGACTGAAGCTTTCTTT. It codes for CSARDSAGGRTEAFF.